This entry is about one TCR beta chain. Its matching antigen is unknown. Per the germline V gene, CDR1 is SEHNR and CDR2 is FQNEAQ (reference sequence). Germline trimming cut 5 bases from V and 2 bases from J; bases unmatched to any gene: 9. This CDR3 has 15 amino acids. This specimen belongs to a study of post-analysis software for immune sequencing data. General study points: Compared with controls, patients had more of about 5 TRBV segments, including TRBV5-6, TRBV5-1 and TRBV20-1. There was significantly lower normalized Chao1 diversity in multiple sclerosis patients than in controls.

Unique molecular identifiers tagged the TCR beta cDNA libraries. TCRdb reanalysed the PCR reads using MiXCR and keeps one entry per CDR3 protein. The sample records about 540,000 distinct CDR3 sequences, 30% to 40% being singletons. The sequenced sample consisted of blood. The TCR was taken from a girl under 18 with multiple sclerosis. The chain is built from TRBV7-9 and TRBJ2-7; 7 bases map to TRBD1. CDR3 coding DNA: TGTGCCAGCAGCACAGGGGACATTAGACCCTACGAGCAGTACTTC. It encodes CASSTGDIRPYEQYF.